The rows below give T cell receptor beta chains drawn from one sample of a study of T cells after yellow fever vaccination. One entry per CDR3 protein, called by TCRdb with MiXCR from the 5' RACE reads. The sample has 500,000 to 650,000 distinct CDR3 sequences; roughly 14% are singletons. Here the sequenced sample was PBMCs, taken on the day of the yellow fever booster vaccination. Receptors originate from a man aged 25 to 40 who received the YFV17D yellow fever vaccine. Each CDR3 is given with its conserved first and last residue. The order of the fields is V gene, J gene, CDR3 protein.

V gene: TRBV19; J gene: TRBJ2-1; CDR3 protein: CASSRGLAGGVGYNEQFF
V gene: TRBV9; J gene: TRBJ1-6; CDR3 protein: CASSSGQGTSPLHF
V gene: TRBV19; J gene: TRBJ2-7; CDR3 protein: CASSAGSPGEQYF
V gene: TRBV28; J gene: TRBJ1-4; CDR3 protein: CASSLTPSEAGGKKLFF
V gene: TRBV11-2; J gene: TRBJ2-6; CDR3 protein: CASIQAGQGVIFSGANVLTF
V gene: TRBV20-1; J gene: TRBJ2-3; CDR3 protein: CSARDLGGGTTDTQYF
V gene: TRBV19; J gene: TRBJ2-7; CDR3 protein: CASSIERDYEQYF
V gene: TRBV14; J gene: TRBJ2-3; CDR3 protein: CASSQTDLGLAGGNTQYF
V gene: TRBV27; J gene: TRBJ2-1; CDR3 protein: CASSFGGIGYNEQFF
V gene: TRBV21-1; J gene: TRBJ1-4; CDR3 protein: CPLGIHEKLFF
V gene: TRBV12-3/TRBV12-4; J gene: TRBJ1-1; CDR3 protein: CASSGDRGNTEAFF
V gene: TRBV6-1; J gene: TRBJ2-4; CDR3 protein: CASRPTGGRDIQYF
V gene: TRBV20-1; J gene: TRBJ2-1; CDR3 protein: CSALVSESSYNEQFF
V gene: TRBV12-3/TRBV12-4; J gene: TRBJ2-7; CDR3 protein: CASRIDRAEQYF
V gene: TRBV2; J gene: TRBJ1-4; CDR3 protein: CASRNREVEKLFF
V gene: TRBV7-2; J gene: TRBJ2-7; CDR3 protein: CASSVYRGLLGYEQYF
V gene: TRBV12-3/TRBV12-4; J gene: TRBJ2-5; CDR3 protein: CASSSPGSGETQYF
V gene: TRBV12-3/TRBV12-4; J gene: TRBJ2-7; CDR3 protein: CASRGAGKGEQYF
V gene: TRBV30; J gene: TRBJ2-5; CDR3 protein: CALLGGETQYF
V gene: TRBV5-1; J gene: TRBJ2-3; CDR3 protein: CASSGGNADTQYF
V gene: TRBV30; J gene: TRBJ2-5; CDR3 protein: CAWRPQETQYF
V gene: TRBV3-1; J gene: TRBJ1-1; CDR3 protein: CASSQELYTEAFF
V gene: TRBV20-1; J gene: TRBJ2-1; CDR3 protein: CSASTGLAGGSHNEQFF
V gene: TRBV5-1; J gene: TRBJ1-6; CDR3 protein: CASSLGSAGAGRSPLHF
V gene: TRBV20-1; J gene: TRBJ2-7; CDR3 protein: CSASSRLTSGSYEQYF
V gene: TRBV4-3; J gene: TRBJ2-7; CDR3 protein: CASSQDVKTGWEQYF
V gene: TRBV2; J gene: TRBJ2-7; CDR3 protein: CASKREGSYEQYF